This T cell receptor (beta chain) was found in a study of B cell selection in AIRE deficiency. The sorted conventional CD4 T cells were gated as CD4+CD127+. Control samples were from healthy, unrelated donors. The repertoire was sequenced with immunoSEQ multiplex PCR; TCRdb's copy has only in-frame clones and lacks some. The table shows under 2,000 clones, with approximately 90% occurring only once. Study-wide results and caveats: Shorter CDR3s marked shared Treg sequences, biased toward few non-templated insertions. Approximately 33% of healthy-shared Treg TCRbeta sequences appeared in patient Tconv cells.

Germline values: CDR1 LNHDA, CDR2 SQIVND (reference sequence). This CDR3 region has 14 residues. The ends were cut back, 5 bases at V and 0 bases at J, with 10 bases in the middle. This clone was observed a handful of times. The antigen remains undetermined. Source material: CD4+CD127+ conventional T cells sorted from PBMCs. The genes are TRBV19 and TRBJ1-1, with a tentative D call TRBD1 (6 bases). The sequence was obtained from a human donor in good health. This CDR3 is CASSVDRMNTEAFF. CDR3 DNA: TGTGCCAGTAGTGTCGACAGGATGAACACTGAAGCTTTCTTT.